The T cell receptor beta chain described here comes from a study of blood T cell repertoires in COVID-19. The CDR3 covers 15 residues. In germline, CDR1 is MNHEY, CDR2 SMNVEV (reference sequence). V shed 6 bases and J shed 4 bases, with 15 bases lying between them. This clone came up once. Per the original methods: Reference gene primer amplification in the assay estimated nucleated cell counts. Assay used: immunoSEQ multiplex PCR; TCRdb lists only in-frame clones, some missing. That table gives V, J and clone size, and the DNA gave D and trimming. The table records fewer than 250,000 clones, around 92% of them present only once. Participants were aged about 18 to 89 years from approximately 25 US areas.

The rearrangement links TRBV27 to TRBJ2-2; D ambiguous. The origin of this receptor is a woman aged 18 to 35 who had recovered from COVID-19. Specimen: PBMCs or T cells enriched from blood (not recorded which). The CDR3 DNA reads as TGTGCCAGCAGAAAAACTGTACTCACCACCGGGGAGCTGTTTTTT. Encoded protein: CASRKTVLTTGELFF.